Detailed here is one T cell receptor (beta chain). This entry comes from a study of control samples from healthy donors and cancer patients. Sequencing was performed with immunoSEQ multiplex PCR; in TCRdb, only in-frame clones are kept and a portion is missing. The table lists under 150,000 clones, under 90% of them singletons. The CDR3 totals 16 residues. Germline V gene sequence: CDR1 LGHNA, CDR2 YNFKEQ. The J segment lost 0 bases and the V segment lost 3 bases, leaving 5 bases of the junction unmatched. V gene TRBV4-2 combines with J gene TRBJ2-7, with 10 nucleotides matching TRBD2. The material sequenced was PBMCs. This clonotype was obtained from a man in his fifties with head and neck cancer. CDR3 coding DNA: TGTGCCAGCAGCCAGGGCGGACTAGCGGACTCCTACGAGCAGTACTTC. Translated: CASSQGGLADSYEQYF.